The T cell receptor (beta chain) under discussion was sequenced for a study of long-term antiretroviral therapy in people with HIV. Overall study: The 2015 immediate-ART recommendation came about a decade after the earliest samples.

Survey level was the resolution at which the v3.0 immunoSEQ assay ran. This table comes from immunoSEQ multiplex PCR, and its TCRdb copy is limited to in-frame clones, with some not included. The sample shows 15,000 to 20,000 clones, approximately 90% of them seen only once. This receptor was identified in a woman between 40 and 50 years old with HIV. The input for sequencing was unsorted PBMCs, taken 0.6 years after starting antiretroviral therapy.

The CDR3 bases are TGTGCCAGCAGCGCACCAACAGGGTTAAACACTGAAGCTTTCTTT. Translation: CASSAPTGLNTEAFF. This chain links TRBV7-2 with TRBJ1-1, with D tentatively TRBD1 (6 bases). There are 15 residues in the CDR3. Germline lookup yields CDR1 SGHTA and CDR2 FQGNSA. The V end was cut by 5 bases, the J end by 2 bases, with 15 bases between.